The sequence of this T cell receptor beta chain was determined in a study of PD-L1 blockade in urothelial cancer. Whole-study context: The patients' atezolizumab therapy, 1,200 mg intravenously every 3 weeks, started in the mid-2010s. Blood was tested 3 weeks (second dose) and 6 weeks into treatment.

Profiling relied on immunoSEQ multiplex PCR, and the TCRdb table lists in-frame clones only, not all of them. The data show more than 45,000 clones, approximately 72% seen once. Time point defined: pretreatment peripheral blood. Locally advanced or metastatic urothelial carcinoma was present in patients. Patient sample counts ranged from 1 to 8, pretreatment and on-treatment. This clone was counted only a few times. This receptor was taken from a man aged 65-85 years with urothelial cancer. The sequencing here drew on PBMCs, taken around atezolizumab (anti-PD-L1) treatment.

The CDR3, as DNA: TGTGCCAGCAGCTTATGGGGGCGCACAGATACGCAGTATTTT. Its translation: CASSLWGRTDTQYF. The chain links TRBV7-9 to TRBJ2-3, with D perhaps TRBD1 (6 bases). This CDR3 has 14 residues. The V and J ends lost 2 bases and 1 base respectively, with 7 bases between them. Germline loops: CDR1 SEHNR, CDR2 FQNEAQ (reference sequence).